Given below is one T cell receptor (beta chain) in context. Its antigen is unknown. These data come from a study of monozygotic twins with inflammatory bowel disease. Regarding the study as a whole: In patient repertoires, differing immunosuppressive treatments may have added some variability.

This CDR3 is built from 15 residues. In germline, CDR1 is SGHRS, CDR2 YFSETQ. The authors used roughly 3,800 ng of total RNA per TCR library. Researchers generated cDNA in eight separate reactions per sample. Both TCRalpha and TCRbeta cDNA were subjected to two nested PCRs lasting roughly 16 and 10 cycles. TCRdb reprocessed the 5' RACE reads and keeps a single row for each CDR3 protein, giving no DNA. The listing contains about 140,000 distinct CDR3 sequences. The receptor comes from a human donor with ulcerative colitis or Crohn's disease, or a healthy co-twin of an affected twin (not recorded which). The rearrangement joins TRBV5-1 to TRBJ1-5. Sequencing used blood. This CDR3 is CASSPRGDWNQPQHF.